Following are 25 T cell receptor beta chains from one sample sequenced in a study of cytomegalovirus exposure and HLA in healthy donors. Some clones are missing from TCRdb's copy, which holds only in-frame ones; the method was immunoSEQ multiplex PCR. The sample contains over 110,000 clones, around 84% of which appear only once. The material sequenced was PBMCs. These receptor sequences come from a man aged 18-30 years in good health and CMV-seropositive.

The rearrangement uses TRBV10-3 and TRBJ2-1, with 7 positions matching TRBD2. The germline V gene has CDR1 ENHRY and CDR2 SYGVKD. This CDR3 contains 13 residues. V shed 6 bases and J 3 bases; nucleotides not matched to a gene: 2. The CDR3: CAIRGLVYNEQFF. The CDR3 DNA sequence: TGTGCCATCAGAGGACTAGTCTACAATGAGCAGTTCTTC.

The chain is built from TRBV27 and TRBJ1-1; a weak D match, TRBD1 (5 bases). The germline V and J ends were trimmed by 6 bases and 1 base, with 12 bases remaining between them. This CDR3 has 14 residues. CDR1 and CDR2 (germline): MNHEY, SMNVEV (reference sequence). CDR3 in amino acids: CASRDGGWNTEAFF. The CDR3 DNA is TGTGCCAGCAGGGACGGGGGGTGGAACACTGAAGCTTTCTTT.

The chain joins TRBV5-1 to TRBJ2-2, with 7 bases aligning to TRBD1. Losses at the gene ends were 3 bases for V and 2 bases for J; bases not matched to a gene: 10. The CDR3 length is 17 residues. Germline loops: CDR1 SGHRS, CDR2 YFSETQ. The CDR3: CASSSPEQGRNTGELFF. CDR3 nucleotides: TGCGCCAGCAGCTCACCCGAACAGGGGCGAAACACCGGGGAGCTGTTTTTT.

The chain recombines TRBV2 with TRBJ2-7, with D tentatively TRBD1 (6 bases). This CDR3 is built from 13 residues. Germline CDR1 reads SNHLY; CDR2 reads FYNNEI. V lost 8 bases, J lost 3 bases, and 14 bases lay in between. Written as DNA, the CDR3 is TGTGCCAGCCGGAAAACAGGGAACTACGAGCAGTACTTC. This translates into CASRKTGNYEQYF.

A single count supports this clone. The V and J genes are TRBV2 and TRBJ1-2; D gene unclear. Germline V CDR1 and CDR2: SNHLY, FYNNEI. V was cut by 5 bases and J by 7 bases, with 14 bases left in between. CDR3 length: 13 amino acids. In DNA form, the CDR3 reads TGTGCCAGCAGTAGGAGGCACCGGGGTGGCTACACCTTC. Translating it yields CASSRRHRGGYTF.

The chain links TRBV27 to TRBJ2-7; possibly TRBD1 for D (5 bases). V was trimmed by 2 bases and J by 4 bases, leaving 9 bases between them. CDR3 size: 13 residues. Germline V gene lookup returns CDR1 MNHEY and CDR2 SMNVEV (reference sequence). The CDR3 spells CASSLSRAYEQYF. The DNA for the CDR3 is TGTGCCAGCAGTTTAAGCAGGGCATACGAGCAGTACTTC.

The gene calls are TRBV30 and TRBJ2-7; a possible D gene is TRBD1 (5 bases). The CDR3 sequence is 13 residues long. V gave up 0 bases and J gave up 6 bases, with 12 bases separating them. The germline V gene encodes CDR1 GTSNPN and CDR2 SVGIG (reference sequence). Written as DNA, the CDR3 is TGTGCCTGGAGTGTTGATGCAGGGCCCGAGCAGTACTTC. This translates into CAWSVDAGPEQYF. Looking up the rest from reference TRBV30 and TRBJ2-7 gives the full variable domain: SQTIHQWPATLVQPVGSPLSLECTVEGTSNPNLYWYRQAAGRGLQLLFYSVGIGQISSEVPQNLSASRPQDRQFILSSKKLLLSDSGFYLCAWSVDAGPEQYFGPGTRLTVT.

This chain connects TRBV14 to TRBJ2-7; TRBD1 matches at 8 bases. Germline CDR1 is SGHDN and CDR2 is FVKESK. This CDR3 has 16 residues. Trimming cost V 1 base and J 1 base; bases outside gene matches: 6. The CDR3 is CASSQVSGQESYEQYF. For the CDR3, the DNA is TGTGCCAGCAGCCAAGTCTCGGGACAGGAGTCCTACGAGCAGTACTTC.

The chain couples TRBV5-6 to TRBJ2-2; 7 positions agree with TRBD2. Germline trimming cut 1 base from V and 2 bases from J; bases unmatched to any gene: 2. Germline V CDR1 and CDR2: SGHDT, YYEEEE. The CDR3 is made up of 15 amino acids. CDR3 sequence: CASSLPAGNTGELFF. For the CDR3, the DNA is TGTGCCAGCAGCTTGCCAGCGGGAAACACCGGGGAGCTGTTTTTT.

The CDR3, as DNA: TGTGCCAGCAGCTGGCCGGGACAGGGGGGCTACGAGCAGTACTTC. Translation: CASSWPGQGGYEQYF. The chain is built from TRBV7-9 and TRBJ2-7; 11 bases align to TRBD1. Germline V lookup: CDR1 SEHNR, CDR2 FQNEAQ (reference sequence). After removal of 4 bases from V and 3 bases from J, the junction contained 5 bases not matched to a gene. This CDR3 is 15 amino acids long.

The chain couples TRBV11-2 to TRBJ2-5; TRBD2 is a possible D gene (6 bases). The CDR3 length is 17 residues. CDR1 is SGHAT, CDR2 FQNNGV, per germline. V lost 8 bases, J lost 5 bases, and 27 bases lay in between. The CDR3 region has the DNA TGTGCCAGCCGGTCGTGGAGGGATGGACGAGGAGCGGAGACCCAGTACTTC. It codes for CASRSWRDGRGAETQYF.

The genes are TRBV11-3 and TRBJ2-7, with D maybe TRBD2 (5 bases). V lost 1 base and J 10 bases, leaving 8 bases between the germline ends. Germline CDR1 SGHNT, CDR2 YENEEA. This CDR3 comprises 11 residues. CDR3 DNA: TGTGCCAGCAGCTTAGGTCGGGATCAGTACTTC. This encodes CASSLGRDQYF.

The genes are TRBV28 and TRBJ2-1, with 11 positions matching TRBD1. CDR3 length equals 14 residues. From germline, CDR1 is MDHEN and CDR2 SYDVKM. V lost 6 bases, J lost 7 bases, and 5 bases stayed unmatched. CDR3 nucleotide sequence: TGTGCCAGCAGGCGGACAGGGGGCAAGAATGAGCAGTTCTTC. It is translated as CASRRTGGKNEQFF.

This clone was detected only a few times. V usage is TRBV4-2 and J usage is TRBJ1-1, with 9 bases matching TRBD1. The J segment lost 4 bases and the V segment lost 1 base, leaving 7 bases of the junction unmatched. From germline, CDR1 is LGHNA and CDR2 YNFKEQ. The CDR3 runs 16 residues. For the CDR3, the DNA is TGTGCCAGCAGCCAAGCGACAGGGGGTAAGGGCACTGAAGCTTTCTTT. This codes for CASSQATGGKGTEAFF.

The chain links TRBV2 to TRBJ2-2, with 7 bases fitting TRBD1. CDR3 size: 14 residues. Germline V CDR1 and CDR2: SNHLY, FYNNEI. The ends lost 7 bases at V and 5 bases at J; junction bases unmatched: 7. In DNA form, the CDR3 reads TGTGCCAGCACACCAGGGGGTGGGACCGGGGAGCTGTTTTTT. Its protein is CASTPGGGTGELFF.

The chain combines TRBV13 with TRBJ2-7; D might be TRBD2 (6 bases). Germline CDR1 reads PRHDT; CDR2 reads FYEKMQ (reference sequence). The CDR3 extends over 11 amino acids. V dropped 3 bases and J dropped 6 bases, with 6 bases sitting between them. This CDR3 is CASSLGGEQYF. The CDR3 bases are TGTGCCAGCAGCTTGGGGGGCGAGCAGTACTTC.

The chain couples TRBV4-1 to TRBJ2-1; D is uncertain. The CDR3 runs 16 residues. Germline CDR1 and CDR2: MGHRA and YSYEKL. The V gene lost 1 base and the J gene lost 0 bases, with 10 bases spanning the gap. In DNA, the CDR3 is TGCGCCAGCAGCCAAGTAAATCTAGTCTCCTACAATGAGCAGTTCTTC. It yields the protein CASSQVNLVSYNEQFF.

The sample holds a few counts of this clone. The V call is TRBV2, the J call TRBJ1-2; 7 bases fit TRBD1. Looked up from germline, CDR1 is SNHLY and CDR2 is FYNNEI. The CDR3 contains 13 residues. V shed 6 bases, J shed 4 bases, and the junction held 5 bases outside the gene matches. CDR3 bases: TGTGCCAGCAGGATAAGACAGGGCTATGGCTACACCTTC. Translated: CASRIRQGYGYTF.

DNA of the CDR3: TGTGCCACCAGCAGTGTATTGATGTCCGGCTACGAGCAGTACTTC. Translating it yields CATSSVLMSGYEQYF. This rearrangement joins TRBV15 to TRBJ2-7; D not certain. There are 15 residues in the CDR3. Trimming shortened V by 3 bases and J by 3 bases, and 15 bases separated the two germline ends. CDR1 and CDR2 (germline): LNHNV, YYDKDF (reference sequence).

The J gene is TRBJ2-5, the V gene TRBV9; TRBD2 agrees at 8 bases. The V and J ends lost 4 bases and 2 bases, in that order; junction bases with no gene match: 10. The CDR3 loop spans 16 amino acids. Germline CDR1 SGDLS, CDR2 YYNGEE. The CDR3 region is CASSPRDGGGQETQYF. Written as DNA, the CDR3 is TGTGCCAGCAGCCCACGGGACGGGGGGGGTCAAGAGACCCAGTACTTC.

The chain carries TRBV5-1 and TRBJ2-3; possibly TRBD1 for D (6 bases). The V end lost 2 bases, the J end lost 2 bases, and 15 bases lay between the germline ends. The CDR3 runs 16 residues. Looked up from germline, CDR1 is SGHRS and CDR2 is YFSETQ. CDR3 bases: TGCGCCAGCAGCTTCGTCGAAAAGGGACACACAGATACGCAGTATTTT. As protein: CASSFVEKGHTDTQYF.

This chain links TRBV5-1 with TRBJ2-7; possible D gene TRBD2, 6 bases. CDR1 and CDR2 (germline): SGHRS, YFSETQ. V was pared by 7 bases and J by 2 bases, with 13 bases between. The CDR3 consists of 13 residues. The CDR3: CASAPGRPYEQYF. CDR3 coding DNA: TGCGCCAGCGCCCCCGGGAGACCCTACGAGCAGTACTTC. Filled out from reference TRBV5-1 and TRBJ2-7, the complete variable domain reads KAGVTQTPRYLIKTRGQQVTLSCSPISGHRSVSWYQQTPGQGLQFLFEYFSETQRNKGNFPGRFSGRQFSNSRSEMNVSTLELGDSALYLCASAPGRPYEQYFGPGTRLTVT.

The genes are TRBV11-2 and TRBJ2-1; 11 bases fit TRBD1. This CDR3 contains 16 residues. The V and J ends lost 1 base and 8 bases, in that order; junction bases with no gene match: 7. CDR1 and CDR2 (germline): SGHAT, FQNNGV. As DNA, the CDR3 is TGTGCCAGCAGCTTAGGGCGGGACAGGGGGTTGGATGAGCAGTTCTTC. Protein: CASSLGRDRGLDEQFF.

The V call is TRBV5-1, the J call TRBJ2-3; 9 bases align to TRBD2. V lost 0 bases and J lost 4; bases outside the gene matches: 9. The CDR3 length is 17 residues. Germline V CDR1 and CDR2: SGHRS, YFSETQ. The CDR3 loop is CASSLVATGGGADTQYF. Written as DNA, the CDR3 is TGCGCCAGCAGCTTGGTCGCGACTGGCGGGGGGGCAGATACGCAGTATTTT.

The chain is built from TRBV29-1 and TRBJ2-3; 12 nucleotides align to TRBD2. The germline CDR1 and CDR2 sequences are SQVTM and ANQGSEA. J lost 6 bases, V lost 4 bases, and 2 bases had no gene match. The CDR3 contains 13 residues. The CDR3 sequence is CSVGTSGADTQYF. The CDR3 DNA sequence: TGCAGCGTTGGGACTAGCGGGGCGGATACGCAGTATTTT.